This T cell receptor beta chain derives from a study of PD-1 blockade in classical Hodgkin lymphoma. Study details: The study gave patients nivolumab 3 mg/kg intravenously every 2 weeks.

Every patient was affected by relapse after autologous stem cell transplantation, while exposure to brentuximab vedotin was not uniform. Profiling relied on immunoSEQ multiplex PCR, and the TCRdb table lists in-frame clones only, not all of them. The sample lists more than 90,000 clones, about four fifths occurring once. Trimming cost V 10 bases and J 6 bases; bases outside gene matches: 7. Per germline, CDR1 SEHNR and CDR2 FQNEAQ (reference sequence). The CDR3 runs to 13 residues. The sequence derives from a human donor with classical Hodgkin lymphoma. Sample: peripheral blood mononuclear cells (PBMCs), taken before the second cycle of nivolumab. The chain joins TRBV7-9 to TRBJ2-3, with 10 bases lining up with TRBD2. Written as DNA, the CDR3 is TGTGCCACCGGGCTAGCGGGAGCTGATACGCAGTATTTT. This codes for CATGLAGADTQYF. The whole variable domain, remainder taken from reference TRBV7-9 and TRBJ2-3, is DTGVSQNPRHKITKRGQNVTFRCDPISEHNRLYWYRQTLGQGPEFLTYFQNEAQLEKSRLLSDRFSAERPKGSFSTLEIQRTEQGDSAMYLCATGLAGADTQYFGPGTRLTVL.